This entry concerns a single TCR beta chain. The target antigen is unknown. This entry comes from a study of T cells in localized non-small cell lung cancer. Some clones are missing from TCRdb's copy, which holds only in-frame ones; the method was immunoSEQ multiplex PCR. The sample lists 20,000 to 30,000 clones; roughly 80% were seen once. Broader study findings: Adjacent lung tissue had a median about 50 of the top 100 clones found in the tumor. Heterogeneity cannot be ruled out, as sequencing used one tumor region only. Highest T cell clonality was seen in uninvolved adjacent lung, surpassing that measured in tumor. Higher blood T cell density tracked longer overall survival.

Germline V gene lookup returns CDR1 SGHNT and CDR2 YYREEE (reference sequence). The V and J ends lost 4 bases and 3 bases, in that order; junction bases with no gene match: 4. The CDR3 extends over 13 amino acids. The clonotype originates from a woman aged 40-70 years with stage I lung adenocarcinoma. This chain connects TRBV5-4 to TRBJ2-7; 7 bases are a match to TRBD1. This specimen was peripheral blood, taken before any cancer treatment. The CDR3 loop is CASSATGNYEQYF. Written as DNA, the CDR3 is TGTGCCAGCAGCGCGACAGGGAACTACGAGCAGTACTTC.